This T cell receptor (beta chain) was observed in a study of cytomegalovirus exposure and HLA in healthy donors listed by TCRdb under 2017. Regarding the complete study: According to an earlier analysis of 587 of the donors, about 179 million T cells yielded approximately 120 million unique TCR beta sequences and about 300 Gb of sequence data. Roughly 300 gigabases of sequencing data and around 80 million unique TCR sequences made up an early release that covered under 750 HLA-typed donors. The genetic ancestry cluster associated with self-reported Caucasian donors included roughly 84% of the approximately 400 genotyped donors. The study was designed to test whether signatures of past pathogen exposure could be identified by cataloging public T cell receptors. The T cell repertoires of about 700 subjects were profiled by immunosequencing and related to cytomegalovirus serostatus. A separate validation cohort of roughly 110 different subjects was used in addition to the roughly 620-subject first cohort. High-throughput TCR immunosequencing, statistical association of individual TCRs with disease status, and machine learning were combined to predict cytomegalovirus infection status. To study patterns of TCR occurrence, a later analysis re-analyzed previously published TCR beta repertoires from 600 to 750 donors and added high-resolution HLA genotyping. Rather than drawing on any new phenotypic data, the later analysis identified candidate immune exposures from TCR beta sequences and the way those sequences occurred across donors. To decide whether each TCR beta V gene segment behaved as functional or pseudogenic, an earlier analysis of approximately 620 of the donors relied on high-throughput TCR beta sequencing. Donor age, sex, ethnicity and CMV serostatus were compiled together with the repertoire data. A later genetic analysis used genome-wide SNP genotypes for about 60% of the roughly 700 donors, treating that subset as a discovery cohort. All discovery cohort repertoires had been generated using a single sequencing platform. HLA typing covered class I and class II loci at four-digit resolution. Typing coverage varied by locus: roughly 629-630 donors for A, B, C, DRB1 and DQB1; approximately 500 for DQA1; about 590 for DPA1; 450 to 480 for DPB1. Because of strong linkage in the cohort, five DR-DQ haplotypes were treated as single units for association and clustering. Among 300 to 500 genotyped donors of the cohort, an average of approximately 240,000 unique TCR beta nucleotide sequences was sequenced per donor, of which approximately 19% were non-productive.

The cohort was made up of hundreds of healthy bone marrow donors. All cohort members were sampled while nominally healthy, although unrecorded immune exposures were likely present. The donor tested CMV seropositive and was one of the 289 seropositive cohort members. Every donor gave a peripheral blood sample, and the peripheral blood mononuclear cells from that sample were used for TCR beta sequencing. The Qiagen DNeasy Blood Extraction Kit was used to extract genomic DNA from the blood cell samples. Comments on this clone: What this receptor recognizes is not known.

From the germline V gene, CDR1 is SGHVS and CDR2 is FNYEAQ. The CDR3 has 14 amino acids, counting the end cysteine and phenylalanine. Just CDR3 DNA is preserved here, 42 bases in frame from base 1. Clipping removes 5 bases from V and 6 bases from J, with 4 as the unmatched junction base count. Library creation used the immunoSEQ multiplex PCR assay. For the multiplex PCR, a mixture combining 60 forward primers for TCR Vbeta segments and 13 reverse primers for TCR Jbeta segments was used. The CDR3 region of rearranged TCR beta genes was amplified from genomic DNA by a multiplex PCR assay. Amplified TCR beta libraries were sequenced as 87-base-pair reads on the Illumina HiSeq System. The paper's data handling went like this. In a later analysis, some 80 million unique TCR beta chains were counted across the 500 to 850 repertoires, and roughly 11 million of these chains were shared by at least two donors. Raw reads were error-corrected and collapsed into unique sequences by a nearest-neighbor algorithm in which closely related sequences were merged to remove PCR and sequencing errors. CDR3 sequences were aligned to IMGT reference sequences to assign V, D and J gene segments. For a sequence to be retained, a match of at least six nucleotides was required to both a V gene segment and a J gene segment. A rearrangement counted as productive if the CDR3 had no stop codons and remained in frame with V and J, and every other rearrangement counted as non-productive. Following IMGT convention, CDR3 was defined as the stretch from the second conserved V-encoded cysteine up to the conserved J-encoded phenylalanine. The earlier analysis of about 560 of the donors excluded any sequence lacking an unambiguous match to a single V gene segment. An earlier analysis of about 590 of the donors classified V segments as functional when productive rearrangements were above 56.7% and as segregating when the standard deviation between donors was above 5%. A statistical classification framework was built for diagnosing cytomegalovirus status from the catalog of TCR beta chain sequences. In a later analysis, TCR nucleotide sequences were compared against IMGT/GENE-DB human TR gene sequences so that V and J genes could be assigned. A later analysis assigned CDR3 sequences and most-parsimonious VDJ recombination scenarios with the TCRdist pipeline. In a later analysis, every TCR beta chain was defined by the combination of its CDR3 amino acid sequence and its V-gene family, and reads without a unique V-gene family were dropped. To address suspected cross-contamination and a sequencing artifact, a later analysis removed a few hundred highly shared, low-generation-probability nucleotide sequences. In a later analysis, a clonal expansion index for each public chain was calculated from normalized within-repertoire ranks of inferred template counts. In a later analysis, generation probabilities were computed using a VDJ recombination model fitted to out-of-frame rearrangements, and the results were checked against IGoR. Hypergeometric tests were used in a later analysis to score TCR-TCR, TCR-HLA and TCR-CMV co-occurrence, with a repertoire-size bias correction applied to the TCR pairs. False discovery rates were estimated in a later analysis by permuting HLA or CMV assignments 20 times. In a later analysis, co-occurring TCRs were grouped using DBSCAN, with TCRdist sequence similarity added in when clustering inside HLA-allele-positive subsets. Repertoires with fewer than 30,000 or more than 120,000 public chains, plus five repertoires with anomalous nucleotide sharing, were excluded from co-occurrence clustering. TCRdb carries this immuneACCESS record with in-frame sequences only. Its versions omit some clonotypes, under half of them owing to an unresolved V gene in the studies checked, with the rest unexplained. Clone size and the V and J calls come from that table; the DNA yielded D and trimming. This sample's listing comprises 200,000 to 250,000 clones. Clones ranked in the top ten supply roughly 1.2% of the sample.

The full study reports these points: According to a later analysis, TCR association rates differed among HLA loci, with DRB1 alleles showing the most associated TCRs and HLA-C alleles showing the fewest. Because HLA typing was unavailable for some donors at each locus, only the typed subset was used in association tests. An earlier analysis of 450 to 750 of the donors showed that most TCR beta V segments appeared in productive rearrangements either about 87% or about 30% of the time, which broadly matched IMGT annotations. A further reported finding was that TCR beta sequences accurately predicted the HLA-A and HLA-B alleles for most subjects in the first cohort. A cluster of highly shared sequence variants was judged likely to represent a technical artifact of the sequencing pipeline. According to the authors, the approach could potentially be generalized to other disease states and immunological phenotypes. CMV serostatus was the only immune exposure information available for the cohort. Compared with the roughly 700-donor mean, donors in an Asian-associated ancestry cluster had fewer N-insertions in productive TCRs, according to a later genetic analysis. Cytomegalovirus status was reported to be diagnosed by the classifier with high specificity and sensitivity in both the original and validation cohorts. Linkage disequilibrium might explain the correlated functional status among segregating V segments, but an unknown experimental factor could not be ruled out. When HLA alleles, especially DR and DQ, strongly co-occurred, TCR associations were difficult to assign to individual alleles. In a later genetic analysis, a missense DCLRE1C variant was associated with V-gene and J-gene trimming of TCR beta chains, and the association was replicated in an independent cohort. Most TCR sequences were observed very rarely across donors, whereas some public TCRs were present in many individuals. The study gave a list of more than 150 TCR beta chains associated with cytomegalovirus. In a later analysis, most CMV-associated TCR beta chains were found to appear HLA-restricted, with HLA associations seemingly driven largely by CMV exposure. Some IMGT-functional V segments, including TRBV6-2 and TRBV6-3, could not be told apart with the 87-base-pair reads, so those segments were excluded. Specific HLA alleles were associated with 18,000 or so TCR beta sequences at a false discovery rate of 0.05 in a later analysis. Several of the top co-occurrence clusters appeared to be linked to parvovirus B19, influenza, CMV and Epstein-Barr virus, according to a later analysis. Only TCR beta chains were sequenced in this cohort, and the absence of alpha or paired-chain data limited detectable features. In a later analysis, HLA-associated TCR beta chains were found to be more clonally expanded and to have lower generation probabilities than equally common non-associated chains. Some 15 rarely observed V segments, including chromosome 9 orphons, were excluded from the earlier analysis of about 500 of the donors because counts were too low. Roughly uniform sequencing depth across donors was assumed in presence/absence analyses, although this assumption may not hold. In vitro tests confirmed that a few of the cytomegalovirus-associated TCR beta chains recognize cytomegalovirus antigens.

Sequencing was done on a sample of PBMCs. The V gene is TRBV7-6 and the J gene is TRBJ2-1, and 10 bases in between align with TRBD2. The clonotype comes from a girl aged 2 to 10 in good health and CMV-seropositive. The sequenced DNA: TGTGCCAGCAGCCGTCTAGCGGGAGTCAATGAGCAGTTCTTC. Its protein product is CASSRLAGVNEQFF.